The present T cell receptor (beta chain) was sequenced within a study of cytomegalovirus exposure and HLA in healthy donors. The PCR had 60 Vbeta and 13 Jbeta primers. Some clones are missing from TCRdb's copy, which holds only in-frame ones; the method was immunoSEQ multiplex PCR. The sample lists more than 85,000 clones; 70% to 85% were seen once. Study-wide points: The study listed roughly 150 cytomegalovirus-associated TCR beta chains. Association of approximately 18,000 TCR beta sequences with HLA alleles was found at 0.05 false discovery rate in a later analysis. A later analysis revealed that TCR association rates differed between HLA loci, peaking at DRB1 and bottoming out at HLA-C.

There are a few counts of this clone. No antigen is known for it. Deletions cut 6 bases from V and 2 bases from J, with 8 bases between. The CDR3 has 13 amino acids. Germline V lookup: CDR1 MNHNS, CDR2 SASEGT. This TCR was sampled from a man aged 30 to 39 in good health and CMV-seropositive. This chain connects TRBV6-1 to TRBJ1-3, with D unclear. Sequenced: PBMCs. The CDR3 sequence: CASSREPGNTIYF. The CDR3 DNA follows: TGTGCCAGCAGCCGGGAGCCTGGAAACACCATATATTTT.